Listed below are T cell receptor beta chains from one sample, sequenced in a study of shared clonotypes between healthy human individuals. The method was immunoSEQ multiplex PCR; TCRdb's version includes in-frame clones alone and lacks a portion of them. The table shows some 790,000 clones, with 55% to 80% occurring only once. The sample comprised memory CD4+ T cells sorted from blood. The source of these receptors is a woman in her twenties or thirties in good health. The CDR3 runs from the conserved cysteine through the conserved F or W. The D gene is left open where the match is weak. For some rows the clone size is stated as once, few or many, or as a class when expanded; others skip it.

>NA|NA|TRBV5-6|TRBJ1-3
TGTGCCAGCAGCTTTCGGGTGATGAGCTCTGGAAACACCATATATTTT
CASSFRVMSSGNTIYF
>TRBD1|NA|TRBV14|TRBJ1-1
TGTGCCAGCAGCCCGCCGCGACAGGGAGCGGGCACTGAAGCTTTCTTT
CASSPPRQGAGTEAFF
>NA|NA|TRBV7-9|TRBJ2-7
TGTGCCAGCAGCACCAACACAGGGTACGAGCAGTACTTC
CASSTNTGYEQYF
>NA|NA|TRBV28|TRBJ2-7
TGTGCCAGCAGTCCAAGACAGGGAGGTTCGAGATGGTACGAGCAGTACTTC
CASSPRQGGSRWYEQYF
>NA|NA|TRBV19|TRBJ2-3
TGTGCCAGTAGACACAGGGCCCTTAGCACAGATACGCAGTATTTT
CASRHRALSTDTQYF
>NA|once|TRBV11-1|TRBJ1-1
TGTGCCAGCAGATACAAAGTGCGGGGCGCGGTCACTGAAGCTTTCTTT
CASRYKVRGAVTEAFF
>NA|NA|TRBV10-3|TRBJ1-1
TGTGCCATCAGTGACCCTTCAGGCGGGGGGCTAGGGACTGAAGCTTTCTTT
CAISDPSGGGLGTEAFF
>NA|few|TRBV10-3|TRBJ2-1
TGTGCCATCAGTGAGTCGAGTAGGCTAGTAGGTTCGAATGAGCAGTTCTTC
CAISESSRLVGSNEQFF
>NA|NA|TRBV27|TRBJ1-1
TGTGCCAGCAGTCCCCAAACAGGGATGAACACTGAAGCTTTCTTT
CASSPQTGMNTEAFF
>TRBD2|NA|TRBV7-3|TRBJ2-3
TGTGCCAGCAGCTTAACACGGGAGGCCACAGATACGCAGTATTTT
CASSLTREATDTQYF
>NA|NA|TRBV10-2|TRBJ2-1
TGCGCCAGCAGTGGTGGGAGTGACAATGAGCAGTTCTTC
CASSGGSDNEQFF
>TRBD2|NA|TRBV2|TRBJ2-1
TGTGCCAGCATTCTTCGGACTAGCGGGAGTCCTGAGCAGTTCTTC
CASILRTSGSPEQFF
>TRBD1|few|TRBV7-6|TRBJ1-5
TGTGCCAGTCCGGGACAGGGTAGCAATCAGCCCCAGCATTTT
CASPGQGSNQPQHF
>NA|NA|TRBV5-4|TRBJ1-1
TGTGCCAGCAGCTTTCCCGATATCTACACTGAAGCTTTCTTT
CASSFPDIYTEAFF
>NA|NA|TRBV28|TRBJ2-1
TGTGCCAGCAGTTCCGCAGACAGCTCCTACAATGAGCAGTTCTTC
CASSSADSSYNEQFF
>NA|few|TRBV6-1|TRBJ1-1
TGTGCCAGCAGTGAAAGGGCGAGAGGGGGCACTGAAGCTTTCTTT
CASSERARGGTEAFF
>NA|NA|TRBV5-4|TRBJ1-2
TGTGCCAGCAGCTTTGTAGGGACCTATGGCTACACCTTC
CASSFVGTYGYTF
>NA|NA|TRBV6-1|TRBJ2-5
TGTGCCAGCAGTGAAGTTCGGGTAGGGACCCAGTACTTC
CASSEVRVGTQYF
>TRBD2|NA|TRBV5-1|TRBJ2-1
TGCGCCAGCAGCTTGGCGGCGGGAGATGAGCAGTTCTTC
CASSLAAGDEQFF
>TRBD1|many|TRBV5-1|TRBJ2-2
TGCGCCAGCAGCTCCCGGGGGACAGGGAAGAGCGGGGAGCTGTTTTTT
CASSSRGTGKSGELFF
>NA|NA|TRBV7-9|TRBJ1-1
TGTGCCAGCAGCTTACTGGACAGTACGACTGAAGCTTTCTTT
CASSLLDSTTEAFF
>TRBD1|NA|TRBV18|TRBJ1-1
TGTGCCAGCTCACCAAGGACAGGACCGAACACTGAAGCTTTCTTT
CASSPRTGPNTEAFF
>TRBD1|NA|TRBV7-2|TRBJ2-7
TGTGCCAGCAGCTTCGACCGGGACAGTTCCTACGAGCAGTACTTC
CASSFDRDSSYEQYF
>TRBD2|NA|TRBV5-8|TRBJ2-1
TGTGCCAGCAGCTGGCACCAAACTAGCGGGCGATACAATGAGCAGTTCTTC
CASSWHQTSGRYNEQFF
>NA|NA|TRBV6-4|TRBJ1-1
TGTGCCAGCAGTGACAGGCTGCACACTGAAGCTTTCTTT
CASSDRLHTEAFF
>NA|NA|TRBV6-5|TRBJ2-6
TGTGCCAGCAGTCACCTCTCTGGGGCCAACGTCCTGACTTTC
CASSHLSGANVLTF
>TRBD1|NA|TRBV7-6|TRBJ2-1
TGTGCCAGCAGCTTAGGGACCGGGACAGGAGCCTACAATGAGCAGTTCTTC
CASSLGTGTGAYNEQFF
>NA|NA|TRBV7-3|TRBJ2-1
TGTGCCAGCAGCTCGACTGGGGGGGAGCAGTTCTTC
CASSSTGGEQFF
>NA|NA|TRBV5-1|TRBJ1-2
TGCGCCAGCAGCTTGGAACGCGGAGTGGGGCACTTC
CASSLERGVGHF
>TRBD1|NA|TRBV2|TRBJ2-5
TGTGCCAGCAGTGAAGTGGACAGGCGAATCGGGGAGACCCAGTACTTC
CASSEVDRRIGETQYF
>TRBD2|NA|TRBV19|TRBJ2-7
TGTGCCAGTAGTGTAGCGGGAGGAGTCTACGAGCAGTACTTC
CASSVAGGVYEQYF
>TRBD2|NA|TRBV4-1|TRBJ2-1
TGCGCCAGCAGCCGATCCGGGACTAGCTCCTACAATGAGCAGTTCTTC
CASSRSGTSSYNEQFF
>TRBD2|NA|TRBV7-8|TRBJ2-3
TGTGCCAGCAGCCTGCGGACTAGCGGGAACACAGATACGCAGTATTTT
CASSLRTSGNTDTQYF
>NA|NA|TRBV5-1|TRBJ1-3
TGCGCCAGCAGCTCCCAGGGCTCTGGAAACACCATATATTTT
CASSSQGSGNTIYF
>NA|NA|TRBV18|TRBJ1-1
TGTGCCAGCTCCCAATATAACGCCTTGGGCGTGAACACTGAAGCTTTCTTT
CASSQYNALGVNTEAFF
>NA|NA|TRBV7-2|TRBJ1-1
TGTGCCAGCAGCTTATATTCGAACACTGAAGCTTTCTTT
CASSLYSNTEAFF
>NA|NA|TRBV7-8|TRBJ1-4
TGTGCCAGCAGCTTAGCCAGTGCAACTAATGAAAAACTGTTTTTT
CASSLASATNEKLFF
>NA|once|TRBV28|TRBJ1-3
TGTGCCAGCAGTTCCCCCCCAGAGGGGACTGGAAACACCATATATTTT
CASSSPPEGTGNTIYF
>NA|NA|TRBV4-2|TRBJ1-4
TGTGCCAGCAGCTTCCTGGGCAGGGGACTTGCAACTAATGAAAAACTGTTTTTT
CASSFLGRGLATNEKLFF
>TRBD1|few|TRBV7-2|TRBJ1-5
TGTGCCAGCAGCCCGAGGACAGGGGTGAATCAGCCCCAGCATTTT
CASSPRTGVNQPQHF
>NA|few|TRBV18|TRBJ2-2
TGTGCCAGCTCACCATTAATGTCCGGGGAGCTGTTTTTT
CASSPLMSGELFF
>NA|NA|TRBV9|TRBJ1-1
TGTGCCAGCAGCGTTTTGGCACAGAACACTGAAGCTTTCTTT
CASSVLAQNTEAFF
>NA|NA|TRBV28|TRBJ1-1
TGTGCCAGCAGGGGGGGGACACGTCAAGCTTTCTTT
CASRGGTRQAFF
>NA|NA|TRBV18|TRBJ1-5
TGTGCCAGCTCACCACCGGGAACATATAGCAATCAGCCCCAGCATTTT
CASSPPGTYSNQPQHF
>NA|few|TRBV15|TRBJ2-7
TGTGCCACCAGCAGAGCTGATCAGGGACCCTACGAGCAGTACTTC
CATSRADQGPYEQYF
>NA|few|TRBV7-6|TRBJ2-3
TGTGCCAGCAGCTTAGCCGGAACTTCTAGAAGCACAGATACGCAGTATTTT
CASSLAGTSRSTDTQYF
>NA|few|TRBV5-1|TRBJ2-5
TGCGCCAGCAGCCCCGGGGAGACCCAGTACTTC
CASSPGETQYF
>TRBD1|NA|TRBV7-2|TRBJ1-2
TGTGCCAGCAGCTTGGGACAGGGTGACTATGGCTACACCTTC
CASSLGQGDYGYTF
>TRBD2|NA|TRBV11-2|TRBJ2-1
TGTGCCAGCAGTTCCGGGACTAGCGGACTTGGAGAGCAGTTCTTC
CASSSGTSGLGEQFF
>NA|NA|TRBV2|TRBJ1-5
TGTGCCAGCAGTGAGGGTGCGGGGGGGAGTGATCAGCCCCAGCATTTT
CASSEGAGGSDQPQHF
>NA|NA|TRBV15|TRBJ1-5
TGTGCCACCAGTCGGGCAGGGCAGCCCCAGCATTTT
CATSRAGQPQHF
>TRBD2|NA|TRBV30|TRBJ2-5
TGTGCCTGGAGTGTATCTAGCGGGAGTGTTGAGACCCAGTACTTC
CAWSVSSGSVETQYF
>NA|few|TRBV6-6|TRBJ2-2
TGTGCCAGCAGTCGAGCCCAGAACACCGGGGAGCTGTTTTTT
CASSRAQNTGELFF
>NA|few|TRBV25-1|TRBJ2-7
TGTGCCAGCAGTCTGGGCCACGAGCAGTACTTC
CASSLGHEQYF
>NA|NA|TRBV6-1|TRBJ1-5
TGTGCCAGCAGTGAATGGAGGGGGCAGCCCCAGCATTTT
CASSEWRGQPQHF
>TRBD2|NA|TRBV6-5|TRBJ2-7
TGTGCCAGCCTTGGGACTAGCCACGAGCAGTACTTC
CASLGTSHEQYF
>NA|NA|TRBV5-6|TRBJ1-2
TGTGCCAGCAGCTTGGTGCAGGAAACTAACTATGGCTACACCTTC
CASSLVQETNYGYTF